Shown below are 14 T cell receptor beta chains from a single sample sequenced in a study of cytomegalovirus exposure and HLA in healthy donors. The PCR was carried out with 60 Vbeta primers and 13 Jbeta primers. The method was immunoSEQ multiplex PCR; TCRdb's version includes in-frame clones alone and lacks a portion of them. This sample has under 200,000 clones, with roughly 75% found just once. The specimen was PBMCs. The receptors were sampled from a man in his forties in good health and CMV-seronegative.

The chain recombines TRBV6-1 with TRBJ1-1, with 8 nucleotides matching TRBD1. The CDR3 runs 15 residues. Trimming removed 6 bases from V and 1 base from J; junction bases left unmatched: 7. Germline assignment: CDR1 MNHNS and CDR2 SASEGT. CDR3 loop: CASSAGGAGNTEAFF. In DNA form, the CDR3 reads TGTGCCAGCAGCGCAGGGGGCGCCGGGAACACTGAAGCTTTCTTT.

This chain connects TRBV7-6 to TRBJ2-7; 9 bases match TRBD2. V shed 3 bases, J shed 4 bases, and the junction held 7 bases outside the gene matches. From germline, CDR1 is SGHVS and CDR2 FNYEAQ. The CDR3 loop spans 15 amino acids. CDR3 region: CASSLGSGGSYEQYF. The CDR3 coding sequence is TGTGCCAGCAGCTTGGGAAGCGGGGGGTCGTACGAGCAGTACTTC.

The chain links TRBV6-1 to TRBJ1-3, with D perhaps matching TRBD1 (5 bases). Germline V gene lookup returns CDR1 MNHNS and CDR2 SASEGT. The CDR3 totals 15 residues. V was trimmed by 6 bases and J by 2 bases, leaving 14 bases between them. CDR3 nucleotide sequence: TGTGCCAGCAGCTTGGGCGGGGGGACTGGAAACACCATATATTTT. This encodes CASSLGGGTGNTIYF.

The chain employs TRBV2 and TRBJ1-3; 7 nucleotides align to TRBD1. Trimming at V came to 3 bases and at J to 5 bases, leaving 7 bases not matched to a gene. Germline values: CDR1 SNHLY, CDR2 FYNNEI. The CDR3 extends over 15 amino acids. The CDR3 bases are TGTGCCAGCAGTGAGATTGGGACAGAAAGAAACACCATATATTTT. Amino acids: CASSEIGTERNTIYF.

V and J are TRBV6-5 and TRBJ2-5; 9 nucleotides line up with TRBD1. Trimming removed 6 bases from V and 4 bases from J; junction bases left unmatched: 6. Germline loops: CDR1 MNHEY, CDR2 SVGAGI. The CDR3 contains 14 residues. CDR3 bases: TGTGCCAGCAGCCTAACAGGGGGCGGAGAGACCCAGTACTTC. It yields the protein CASSLTGGGETQYF.

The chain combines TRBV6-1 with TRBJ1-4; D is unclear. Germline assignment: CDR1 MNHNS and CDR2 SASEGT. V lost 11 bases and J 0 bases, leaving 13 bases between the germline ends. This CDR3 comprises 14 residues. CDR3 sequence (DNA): TGTGCCTCGCGACCGGGAACAACTAATGAAAAACTGTTTTTT. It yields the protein CASRPGTTNEKLFF.

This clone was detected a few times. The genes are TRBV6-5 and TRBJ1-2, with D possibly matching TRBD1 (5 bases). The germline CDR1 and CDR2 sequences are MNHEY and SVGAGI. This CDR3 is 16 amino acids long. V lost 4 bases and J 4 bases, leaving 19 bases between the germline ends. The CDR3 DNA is TGTGCCAGCAGTTCCATCCACACGGACACCCCCTATGGCTACACCTTC. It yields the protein CASSSIHTDTPYGYTF.

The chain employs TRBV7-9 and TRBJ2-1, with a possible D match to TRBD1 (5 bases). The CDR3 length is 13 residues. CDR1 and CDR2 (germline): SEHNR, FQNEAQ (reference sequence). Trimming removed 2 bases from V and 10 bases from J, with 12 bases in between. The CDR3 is CASSLLGAGEQFF. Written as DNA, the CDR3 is TGTGCCAGCAGCTTATTAGGGGCAGGGGAGCAGTTCTTC.

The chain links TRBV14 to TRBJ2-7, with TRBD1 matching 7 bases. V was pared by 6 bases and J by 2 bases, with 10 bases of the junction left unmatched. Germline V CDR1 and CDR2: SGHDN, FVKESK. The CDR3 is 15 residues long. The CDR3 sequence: CASSTTGTVAYEQYF. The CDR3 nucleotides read TGTGCCAGCAGTACCACCGGGACAGTGGCCTACGAGCAGTACTTC.

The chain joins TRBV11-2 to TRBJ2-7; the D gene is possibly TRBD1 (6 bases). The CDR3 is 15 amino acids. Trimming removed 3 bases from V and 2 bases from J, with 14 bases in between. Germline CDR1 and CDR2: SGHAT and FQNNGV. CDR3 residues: CASSFSTGDPYEQYF. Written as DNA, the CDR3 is TGTGCCAGCAGCTTTTCGACAGGAGATCCCTACGAGCAGTACTTC.

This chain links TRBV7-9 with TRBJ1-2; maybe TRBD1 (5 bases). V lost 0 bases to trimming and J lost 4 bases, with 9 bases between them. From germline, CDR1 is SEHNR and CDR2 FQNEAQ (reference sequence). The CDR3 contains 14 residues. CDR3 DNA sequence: TGTGCCAGCAGCTTAGCAGGGGTAGCCTATGGCTACACCTTC. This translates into CASSLAGVAYGYTF.

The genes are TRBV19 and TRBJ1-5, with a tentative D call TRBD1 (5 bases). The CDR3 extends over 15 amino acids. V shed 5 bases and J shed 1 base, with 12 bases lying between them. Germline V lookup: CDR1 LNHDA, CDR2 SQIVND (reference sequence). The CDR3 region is CASSFYGASNQPQHF. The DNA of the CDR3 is TGTGCCAGTAGTTTTTATGGGGCGAGCAATCAGCCCCAGCATTTT. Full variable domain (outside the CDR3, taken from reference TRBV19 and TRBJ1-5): DGGITQSPKYLFRKEGQNVTLSCEQNLNHDAMYWYRQDPGQGLRLIYYSQIVNDFQKGDIAEGYSVSREKKESFPLTVTSAQKNPTAFYLCASSFYGASNQPQHFGDGTRLSIL.

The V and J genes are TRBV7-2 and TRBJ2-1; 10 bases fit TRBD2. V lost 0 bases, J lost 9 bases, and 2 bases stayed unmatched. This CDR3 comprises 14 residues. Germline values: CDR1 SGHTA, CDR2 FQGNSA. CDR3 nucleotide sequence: TGTGCCAGCAGCTTAGCACTAGCGGGGTTTGAGCAGTTCTTC. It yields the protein CASSLALAGFEQFF.

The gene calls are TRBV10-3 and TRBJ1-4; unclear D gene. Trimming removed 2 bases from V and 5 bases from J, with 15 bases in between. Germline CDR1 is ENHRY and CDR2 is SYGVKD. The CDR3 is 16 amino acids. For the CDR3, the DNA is TGTGCCATCAGTGAGGGTATGGGCAGAAACAATGAAAAACTGTTTTTT. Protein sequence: CAISEGMGRNNEKLFF.